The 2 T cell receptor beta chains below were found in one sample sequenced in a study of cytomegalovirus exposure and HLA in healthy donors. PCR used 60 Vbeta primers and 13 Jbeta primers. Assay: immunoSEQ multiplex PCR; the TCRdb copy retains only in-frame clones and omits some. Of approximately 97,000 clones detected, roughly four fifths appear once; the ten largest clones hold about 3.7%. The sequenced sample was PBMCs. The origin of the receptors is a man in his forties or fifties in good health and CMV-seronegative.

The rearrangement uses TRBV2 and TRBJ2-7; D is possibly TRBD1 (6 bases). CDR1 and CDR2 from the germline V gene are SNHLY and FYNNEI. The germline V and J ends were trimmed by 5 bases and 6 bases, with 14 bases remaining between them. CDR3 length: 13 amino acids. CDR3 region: CASSYREFLEQYF. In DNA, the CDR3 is TGTGCCAGCAGTTACAGGGAATTCCTCGAGCAGTACTTC.

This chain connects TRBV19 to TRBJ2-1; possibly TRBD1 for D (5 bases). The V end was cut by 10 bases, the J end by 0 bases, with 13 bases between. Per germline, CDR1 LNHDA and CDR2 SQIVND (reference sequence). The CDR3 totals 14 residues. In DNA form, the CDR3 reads TGTGCCACCCGACAGCGTTTCTCCTACAATGAGCAGTTCTTC. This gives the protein CATRQRFSYNEQFF.